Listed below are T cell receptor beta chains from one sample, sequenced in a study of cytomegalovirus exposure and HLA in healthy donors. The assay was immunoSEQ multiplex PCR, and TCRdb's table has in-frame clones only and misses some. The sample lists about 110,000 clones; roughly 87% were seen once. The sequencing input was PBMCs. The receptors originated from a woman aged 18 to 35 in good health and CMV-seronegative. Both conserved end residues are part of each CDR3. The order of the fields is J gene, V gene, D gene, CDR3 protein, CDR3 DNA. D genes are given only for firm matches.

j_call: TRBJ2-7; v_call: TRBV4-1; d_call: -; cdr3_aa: CASSHEFQGPSSYEQYF; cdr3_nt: TGCGCCAGCAGCCACGAGTTCCAGGGCCCGAGCTCCTACGAGCAGTACTTC
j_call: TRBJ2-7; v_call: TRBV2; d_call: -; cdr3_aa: CASRLVLYAPREQYF; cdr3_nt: TGTGCCAGCAGACTCGTCTTGTACGCCCCTCGGGAGCAGTACTTC
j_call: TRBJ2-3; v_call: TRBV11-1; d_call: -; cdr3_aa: CASSSQTGLDTQYF; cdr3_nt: TGTGCCAGCAGCTCCCAAACAGGGTTAGATACGCAGTATTTT
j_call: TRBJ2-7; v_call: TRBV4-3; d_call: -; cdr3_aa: CASSQGLDSYEQYF; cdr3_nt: TGCGCCAGCAGCCAAGGACTAGACTCCTACGAGCAGTACTTC
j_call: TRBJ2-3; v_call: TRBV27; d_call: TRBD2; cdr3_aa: CASSPGLAGRPDTQYF; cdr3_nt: TGTGCCAGCAGTCCGGGACTAGCGGGACGGCCAGATACGCAGTATTTT
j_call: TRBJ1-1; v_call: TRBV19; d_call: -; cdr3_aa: CASTRGLMNTEAFF; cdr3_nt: TGTGCCAGTACGAGGGGACTCATGAACACTGAAGCTTTCTTT
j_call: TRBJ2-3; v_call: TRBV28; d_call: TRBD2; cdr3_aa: CASSSSGMGTDTQYF; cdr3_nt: TGTGCCAGCAGCTCTAGCGGGATGGGCACAGATACGCAGTATTTT
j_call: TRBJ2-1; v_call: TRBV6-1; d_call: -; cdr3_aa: CASVIPTLNEQFF; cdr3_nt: TGTGCCAGCGTGATACCTACCCTCAATGAGCAGTTCTTC
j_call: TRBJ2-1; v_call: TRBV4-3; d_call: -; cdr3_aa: CASSQERDHYNEQFF; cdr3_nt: TGCGCCAGCAGCCAAGAGCGGGATCACTACAATGAGCAGTTCTTC
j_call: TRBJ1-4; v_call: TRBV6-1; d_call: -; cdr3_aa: CASSVQSTGEKLFF; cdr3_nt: TGTGCCAGCAGTGTACAGTCCACGGGAGAAAAACTGTTTTTT
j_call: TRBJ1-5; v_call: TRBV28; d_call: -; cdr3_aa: CASSAGAASLFINQPQHF; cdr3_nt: TGTGCCAGCAGTGCAGGGGCCGCATCCCTATTTATCAATCAGCCCCAGCATTTT
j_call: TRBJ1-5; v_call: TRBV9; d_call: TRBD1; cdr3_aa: CASSAGQNNQPQHF; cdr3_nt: TGTGCCAGCAGCGCGGGACAGAACAATCAGCCCCAGCATTTT
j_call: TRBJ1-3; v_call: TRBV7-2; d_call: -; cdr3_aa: CASSPDAGKRNTIYF; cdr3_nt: TGTGCCAGCAGCCCAGACGCAGGTAAAAGGAACACCATATATTTT
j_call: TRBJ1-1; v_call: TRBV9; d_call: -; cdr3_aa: CASSVTWTPNTEAFF; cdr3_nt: TGTGCCAGCAGCGTAACCTGGACACCGAACACTGAAGCTTTCTTT
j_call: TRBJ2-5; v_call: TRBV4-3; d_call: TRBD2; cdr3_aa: CASSQEGRGETQYF; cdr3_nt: TGCGCCAGCAGCCAAGAGGGGCGGGGGGAGACCCAGTACTTC